This T cell receptor (beta chain) was identified during a study of radiotherapy plus CTLA-4 blockade in lung cancer. This clone was picked up a small number of times. The antigen remains undetermined. Study-level results: Dynamics of early blood T cell clones, together with interferon-beta, were reportedly the best predictors of response.

The CDR3 has 11 amino acids. Trimming took off 7 bases at V and 4 bases at J, with 8 bases between the two ends. The germline CDR1 and CDR2 sequences are MNHEY and SVGAGI. Assay: immunoSEQ multiplex PCR; the TCRdb copy retains only in-frame clones and omits some. The sample contains tens of thousands of clones, around 84% of which appear only once. The chain joins TRBV6-5 to TRBJ2-7; possible D gene TRBD2, 6 bases. The input for sequencing was peripheral blood, taken from a patient treated with radiotherapy plus ipilimumab. The clonotype comes from a human donor with non-small cell lung cancer that progressed on radiotherapy plus ipilimumab. The CDR3 DNA reads TGTGCCAGCAACGGGGGATACGAGCAGTACTTC. Translation: CASNGGYEQYF.